Included here is one T cell receptor beta chain sequence, with context. Antigen specificity is unknown. The CDR3 sequence is 14 residues long. The V and J ends lost 6 bases and 2 bases respectively, with 14 bases between them. Germline V lookup: CDR1 MNHEY, CDR2 SVGAGI. Profiling relied on immunoSEQ multiplex PCR, and the TCRdb table lists in-frame clones only, not all of them. The sample yields more than 110,000 clones, 92% seen once. This specimen comes from a study of CD4+ T cells in melanoma. Study observations and caveats: Neoantigen-specific CD4+ T cells in melanoma reportedly had diverse differentiation states. CD8+ T cell, macrophage and B cell function reportedly correlated with neoantigen-specific CD4+ T cells.

The chain couples TRBV6-5 to TRBJ2-7; maybe TRBD2 (5 bases). The origin of this receptor is a human donor with melanoma. The CDR3, as DNA: TGTGCCAGCAGCTCAAGGACTGGCACCTACGAGCAGTACTTC. Translation: CASSSRTGTYEQYF.